The clone carrying this T cell receptor (beta chain) was detected only once. The data were taken from a study of blood T cell repertoires in COVID-19. About the study: COVID-19 samples collected from the United States, Italy and Spain covered acute and convalescent phases. T cells, B-cell-depleted T cells, or PBMCs provided the cDNA or gDNA that served as material.

TCRdb's copy holds only in-frame clones and misses some; the assay was immunoSEQ multiplex PCR. The sample lists 150,000 to 200,000 clones, about 83% seen once, with over 3.5% in the top ten. V was pared by 8 bases and J by 4 bases, with 9 bases between. The CDR3 loop spans 12 amino acids. Germline loops: CDR1 LNHDA, CDR2 SQIVND (reference sequence). The sequence derives from a man younger than 35 with active or convalescent COVID-19. This chain links TRBV19 with TRBJ1-5, with D hard to call. The sample consisted of peripheral blood. The CDR3 is CASSPDNQPQHF. The CDR3 DNA follows: TGTGCCAGTTCGCCAGATAATCAGCCCCAGCATTTT. Complete variable domain (other parts from reference TRBV19 and TRBJ1-5): DGGITQSPKYLFRKEGQNVTLSCEQNLNHDAMYWYRQDPGQGLRLIYYSQIVNDFQKGDIAEGYSVSREKKESFPLTVTSAQKNPTAFYLCASSPDNQPQHFGDGTRLSIL.